A selection of T cell receptor beta chains follows, all from one sample in a study of response to subunit inactivated influenza vaccine. TCRdb itself ran the RT-PCR reads through MiXCR, one entry per CDR3 protein. The top ten hold approximately 11% of the sample, which has about 570,000 distinct CDR3 sequences, about 11% seen once. This same sample was also part of a study on T cells expressing NK-cell markers.

The source was PBMCs from blood, collected on the day of vaccination. These receptors originate from a man aged 50-59 years who received an inactivated influenza vaccine. CDR3s include the opening cysteine and the closing phenylalanine or tryptophan. D genes are given only for firm matches. Clone size, where shown, is once, few, many, or a class for clones that have expanded.

V	size	D	J	CDR3	DNA
TRBV5-1	-	TRBD2	TRBJ2-7	CASSAGLANEQYF	TGCGCCAGCAGCGCGGGACTAGCCAACGAGCAGTACTTC
TRBV10-2	few	-	TRBJ2-4	CASSDTGGAKNIQYF	TGCGCCAGCAGTGATACAGGAGGAGCCAAAAACATTCAGTACTTC
TRBV21-1	-	-	TRBJ2-1	CASSKVFGEFF	TGTGCCAGCAGCAAAGTATTTGGGGAGTTCTTC
TRBV6-1	few	TRBD1	TRBJ1-1	CASSPSPGQGNTEAFF	TGTGCCAGCAGCCCCAGTCCGGGACAGGGGAACACTGAAGCTTTCTTT
TRBV12-3/TRBV12-4	-	-	TRBJ1-5	CASSLGSTGLNQPQHF	TGTGCCAGCAGTTTAGGTTCGACAGGCCTCAATCAGCCCCAGCATTTT
TRBV12-3/TRBV12-4	few	TRBD2	TRBJ2-3	CASSLGGGLDTQYF	TGTGCCAGCAGTTTGGGCGGGGGATTAGATACGCAGTATTTT
TRBV27	-	-	TRBJ2-2	CASSLSDNTGELFF	TGTGCCAGCAGTTTATCGGATAACACCGGGGAGCTGTTTTTT
TRBV7-9	few	TRBD2	TRBJ2-1	CASSSTSGRVNEQFF	TGTGCCAGCAGCTCGACTAGCGGGAGGGTAAATGAGCAGTTCTTC
TRBV5-1	-	TRBD1	TRBJ2-3	CASSLGQGWIDTQYF	TGCGCCAGCAGCTTGGGACAGGGGTGGATAGATACGCAGTATTTT
TRBV29-1	many	-	TRBJ2-4	CSVREKNIQYF	TGCAGCGTACGGGAGAAAAACATTCAGTACTTC
TRBV29-1	-	-	TRBJ2-1	CSVEGSMENEQFF	TGCAGCGTTGAAGGCAGTATGGAAAATGAGCAGTTCTTC
TRBV12-3/TRBV12-4	many	-	TRBJ2-7	CASSSGVIREQYF	TGTGCCAGCAGCTCCGGGGTAATACGCGAGCAGTACTTC
TRBV18	many	-	TRBJ2-1	CASSPPGTPLQFF	TGTGCCAGCTCACCACCCGGGACGCCCCTGCAGTTCTTC
TRBV25-1	few	TRBD1	TRBJ2-1	CASSVWDRVSGDGDHNEQFF	TGTGCCAGCAGTGTCTGGGACAGGGTATCGGGGGATGGGGACCACAATGAGCAGTTCTTC
TRBV5-1	-	-	TRBJ2-2	CASSATGSANTGELFF	TGCGCCAGCAGCGCTACGGGTTCCGCGAACACCGGGGAGCTGTTTTTT
TRBV5-1	-	-	TRBJ2-2	CASSLAPVMNTGELFF	TGCGCCAGCAGCTTGGCCCCCGTAATGAACACCGGGGAGCTGTTTTTT
TRBV7-8	many	-	TRBJ2-3	CASSLGIVGLGQDTQYF	TGTGCCAGCAGCTTAGGGATCGTCGGGTTAGGACAGGATACGCAGTATTTT
TRBV27	-	TRBD1	TRBJ1-2	CASSPNRGYGYTF	TGTGCCAGCAGTCCGAACAGGGGATATGGCTACACCTTC
TRBV25-1	few	-	TRBJ1-4	CASSGYSGEKLFF	TGTGCCAGCAGTGGATACTCTGGTGAAAAACTGTTTTTT
TRBV20-1	many	-	TRBJ2-7	CSARRGPSYEQYF	TGCAGTGCTAGACGGGGACCGTCCTACGAGCAGTACTTC